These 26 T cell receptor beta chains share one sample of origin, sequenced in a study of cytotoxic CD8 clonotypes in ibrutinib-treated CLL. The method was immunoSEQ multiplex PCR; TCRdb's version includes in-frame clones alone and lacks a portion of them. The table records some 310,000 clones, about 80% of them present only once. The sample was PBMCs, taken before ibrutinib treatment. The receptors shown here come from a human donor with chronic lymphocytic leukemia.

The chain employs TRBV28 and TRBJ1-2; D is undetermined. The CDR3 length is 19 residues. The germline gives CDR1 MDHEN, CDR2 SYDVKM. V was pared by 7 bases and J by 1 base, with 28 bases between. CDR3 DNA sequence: TGTGCCAGCATCCCCGAGCATATTCTGAATAAATATGGTAACTATGGCTACACCTTC. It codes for CASIPEHILNKYGNYGYTF.

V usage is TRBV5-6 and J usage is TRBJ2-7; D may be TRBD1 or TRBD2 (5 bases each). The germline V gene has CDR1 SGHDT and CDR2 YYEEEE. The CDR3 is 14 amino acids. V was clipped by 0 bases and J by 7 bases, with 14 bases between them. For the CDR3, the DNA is TGTGCCAGCAGCTTGGGGGACCCCCACTGGGAGCAGTACTTC. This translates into CASSLGDPHWEQYF.

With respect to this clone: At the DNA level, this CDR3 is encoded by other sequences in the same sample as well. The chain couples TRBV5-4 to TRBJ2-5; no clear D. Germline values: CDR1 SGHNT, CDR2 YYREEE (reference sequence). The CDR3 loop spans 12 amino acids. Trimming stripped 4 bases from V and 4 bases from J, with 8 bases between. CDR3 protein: CASSLGLETQYF. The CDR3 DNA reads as TGTGCCAGCAGCCTGGGGTTAGAGACCCAGTACTTC.

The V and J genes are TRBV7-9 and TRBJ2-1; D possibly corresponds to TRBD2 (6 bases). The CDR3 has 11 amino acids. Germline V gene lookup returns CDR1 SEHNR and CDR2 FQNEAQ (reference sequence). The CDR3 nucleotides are TGTGTTAGCGGCTCCTACAATGAGCAGTTCTTC. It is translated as CVSGSYNEQFF.

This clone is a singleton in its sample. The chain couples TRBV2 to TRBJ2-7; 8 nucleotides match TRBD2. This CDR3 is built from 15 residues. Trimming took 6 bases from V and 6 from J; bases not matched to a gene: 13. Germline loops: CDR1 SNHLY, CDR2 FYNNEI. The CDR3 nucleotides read TGTGCCAGCAGATTCCCGGGGGGGTCCAGCGCCGAGCAGTACTTC. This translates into CASRFPGGSSAEQYF.

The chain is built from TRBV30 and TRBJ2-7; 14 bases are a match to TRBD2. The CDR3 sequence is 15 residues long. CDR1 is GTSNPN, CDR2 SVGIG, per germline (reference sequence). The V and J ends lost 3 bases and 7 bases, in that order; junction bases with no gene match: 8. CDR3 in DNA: TGTGCCTGGAGGCCTCGACTAGCGGGAGGGGGGGAGCAGTACTTC. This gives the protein CAWRPRLAGGGEQYF.

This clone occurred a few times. The CDR3 loop reads CASSLVLTSGKVTDTQYF. The CDR3 DNA reads TGTGCCAGCAGCTTAGTCCTCACTAGCGGGAAGGTCACAGATACGCAGTATTTT. The J gene is TRBJ2-3, the V gene TRBV11-2; 10 bases fit TRBD2. Germline CDR1 and CDR2: SGHAT and FQNNGV. V gave up 1 base and J gave up 2 bases; unmatched junction bases: 9. CDR3 length equals 18 residues.

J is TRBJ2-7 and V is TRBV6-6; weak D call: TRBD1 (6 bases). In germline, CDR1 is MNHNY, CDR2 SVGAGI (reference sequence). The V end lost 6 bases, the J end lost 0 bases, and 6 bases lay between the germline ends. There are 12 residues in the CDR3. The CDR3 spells CASRDSSYEQYF. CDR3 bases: TGTGCCAGCAGGGACAGCTCCTACGAGCAGTACTTC.

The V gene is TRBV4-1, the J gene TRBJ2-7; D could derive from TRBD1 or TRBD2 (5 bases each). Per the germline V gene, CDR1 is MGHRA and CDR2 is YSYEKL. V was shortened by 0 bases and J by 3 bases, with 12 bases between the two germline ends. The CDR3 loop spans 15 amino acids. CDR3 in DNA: TGCGCCAGCAGCCAAGAGTACGGGACCTACTACGAGCAGTACTTC. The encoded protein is CASSQEYGTYYEQYF.

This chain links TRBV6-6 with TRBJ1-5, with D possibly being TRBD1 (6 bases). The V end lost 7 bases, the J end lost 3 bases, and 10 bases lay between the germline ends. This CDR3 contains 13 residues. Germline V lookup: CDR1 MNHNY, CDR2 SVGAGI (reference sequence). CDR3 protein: CASTHRDNQPQHF. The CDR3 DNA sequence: TGTGCCAGCACCCACAGGGACAATCAGCCCCAGCATTTT.

CDR3 sequence: CASSSTTSGRPTYEQYF. CDR3 in DNA: TGCGCCAGCAGCTCAACGACTAGCGGGAGGCCTACCTACGAGCAGTACTTC. V usage is TRBV5-1 and J usage is TRBJ2-7; 13 bases map to TRBD2. The V gene end was trimmed by 3 bases and the J gene end by 2 bases; junction bases not matched to a gene: 8. CDR1 is SGHRS, CDR2 YFSETQ, per germline. CDR3 length: 17 amino acids.

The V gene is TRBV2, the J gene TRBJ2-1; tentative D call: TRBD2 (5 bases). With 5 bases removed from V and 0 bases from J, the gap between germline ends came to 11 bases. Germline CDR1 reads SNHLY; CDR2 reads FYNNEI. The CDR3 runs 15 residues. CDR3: CASSSSRYSYNEQFF. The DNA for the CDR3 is TGTGCCAGCAGTTCTAGCAGATACTCCTACAATGAGCAGTTCTTC. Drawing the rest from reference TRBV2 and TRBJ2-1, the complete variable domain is EPEVTQTPSHQVTQMGQEVILRCVPISNHLYFYWYRQILGQKVEFLVSFYNNEISEKSEIFDDQFSVERPDGSNFTLKIRSTKLEDSAMYFCASSSSRYSYNEQFFGPGTRLTVL.

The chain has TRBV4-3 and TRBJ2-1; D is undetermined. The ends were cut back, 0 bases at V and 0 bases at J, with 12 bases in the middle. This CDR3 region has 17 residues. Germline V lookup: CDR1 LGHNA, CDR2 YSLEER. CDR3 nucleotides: TGCGCCAGCAGCCAAGAGAACAGAGATAGCTCCTACAATGAGCAGTTCTTC. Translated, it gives CASSQENRDSSYNEQFF.

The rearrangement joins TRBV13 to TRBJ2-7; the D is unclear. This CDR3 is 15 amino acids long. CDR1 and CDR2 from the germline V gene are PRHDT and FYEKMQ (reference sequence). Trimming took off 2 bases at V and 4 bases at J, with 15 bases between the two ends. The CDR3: CASSLSFGGLYEQYF. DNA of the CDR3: TGTGCCAGCAGCTTATCCTTCGGCGGTCTATACGAGCAGTACTTC.

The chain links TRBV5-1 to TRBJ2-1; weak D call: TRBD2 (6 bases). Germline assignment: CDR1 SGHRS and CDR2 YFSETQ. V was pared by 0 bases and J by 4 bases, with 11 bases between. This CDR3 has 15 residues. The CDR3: CASSLAGVMYNEQFF. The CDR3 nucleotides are TGCGCCAGCAGCTTGGCGGGGGTAATGTACAATGAGCAGTTCTTC.

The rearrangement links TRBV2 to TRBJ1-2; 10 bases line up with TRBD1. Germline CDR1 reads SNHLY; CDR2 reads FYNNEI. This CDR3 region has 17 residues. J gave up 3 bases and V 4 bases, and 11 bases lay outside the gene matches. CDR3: CASSAKTGGGSYYGYTF. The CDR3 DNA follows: TGTGCCAGCAGTGCTAAGACAGGGGGCGGATCGTACTATGGCTACACCTTC.

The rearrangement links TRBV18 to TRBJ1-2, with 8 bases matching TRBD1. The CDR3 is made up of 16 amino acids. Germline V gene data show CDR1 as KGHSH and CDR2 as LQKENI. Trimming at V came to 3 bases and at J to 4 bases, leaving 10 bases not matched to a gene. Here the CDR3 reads CASSPTTGQVAYGYTF. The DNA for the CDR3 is TGTGCCAGCTCACCGACTACGGGACAGGTGGCCTATGGCTACACCTTC.

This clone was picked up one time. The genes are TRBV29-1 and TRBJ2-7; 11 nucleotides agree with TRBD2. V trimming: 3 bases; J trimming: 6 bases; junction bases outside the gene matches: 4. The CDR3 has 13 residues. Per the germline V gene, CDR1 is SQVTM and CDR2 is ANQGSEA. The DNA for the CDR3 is TGCAGCGTTGAGGGGACTAGCGGCGGCGAGCAGTACTTC. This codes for CSVEGTSGGEQYF.

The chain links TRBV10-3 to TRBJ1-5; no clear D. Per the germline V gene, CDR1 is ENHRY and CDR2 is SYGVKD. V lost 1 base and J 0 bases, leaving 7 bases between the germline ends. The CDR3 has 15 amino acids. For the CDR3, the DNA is TGTGCCATCAGTGAGTTCGGGATTAGCAATCAGCCCCAGCATTTT. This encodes CAISEFGISNQPQHF.

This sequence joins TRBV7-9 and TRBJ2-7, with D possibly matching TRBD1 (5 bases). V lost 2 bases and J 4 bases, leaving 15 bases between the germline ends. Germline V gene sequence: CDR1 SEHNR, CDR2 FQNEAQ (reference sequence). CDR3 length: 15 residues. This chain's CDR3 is CASSLILDKYYEQYF. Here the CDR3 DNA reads TGTGCCAGCAGCTTAATACTGGACAAATATTACGAGCAGTACTTC.

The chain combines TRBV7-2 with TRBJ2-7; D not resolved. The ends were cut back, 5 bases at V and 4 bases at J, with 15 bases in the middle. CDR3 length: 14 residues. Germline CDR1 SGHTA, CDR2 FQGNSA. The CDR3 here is CASSRPLSPYEQYF. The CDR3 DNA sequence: TGTGCCAGCAGCAGGCCCCTTAGCCCGTACGAGCAGTACTTC.

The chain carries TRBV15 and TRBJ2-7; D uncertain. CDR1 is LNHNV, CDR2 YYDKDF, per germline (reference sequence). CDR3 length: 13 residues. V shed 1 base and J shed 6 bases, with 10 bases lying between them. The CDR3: CATSRVRSSEQYF. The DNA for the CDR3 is TGTGCCACCAGCAGAGTTCGGTCGTCCGAGCAGTACTTC.

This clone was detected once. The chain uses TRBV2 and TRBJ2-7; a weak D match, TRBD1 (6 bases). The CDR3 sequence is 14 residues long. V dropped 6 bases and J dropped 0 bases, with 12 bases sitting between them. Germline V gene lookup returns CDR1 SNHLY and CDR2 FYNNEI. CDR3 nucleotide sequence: TGTGCCAGCAGAAGACAGGAAAGCTCCTACGAGCAGTACTTC. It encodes CASRRQESSYEQYF.

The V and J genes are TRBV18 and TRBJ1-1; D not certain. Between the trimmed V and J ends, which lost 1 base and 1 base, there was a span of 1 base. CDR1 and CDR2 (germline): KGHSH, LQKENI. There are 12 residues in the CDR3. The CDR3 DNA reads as TGTGCCAGCTCACCACAGAACACTGAAGCTTTCTTT. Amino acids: CASSPQNTEAFF.

CDR3 DNA sequence: TGTGCCTGGAGAGGAGGGCCGTGGCACGAGCAGTACTTC. Translated, it gives CAWRGGPWHEQYF. This chain links TRBV30 with TRBJ2-7; maybe TRBD2 (6 bases). In germline, CDR1 is GTSNPN, CDR2 SVGIG (reference sequence). This CDR3 has 13 amino acids. V lost 3 bases, J lost 5 bases, and 14 bases lay in between.

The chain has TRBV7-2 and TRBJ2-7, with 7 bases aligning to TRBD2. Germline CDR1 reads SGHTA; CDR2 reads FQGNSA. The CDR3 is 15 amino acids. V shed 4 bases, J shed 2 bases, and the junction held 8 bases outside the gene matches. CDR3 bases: TGTGCCAGCAGCTCCAGCGGGGCCCTTACCTACGAGCAGTACTTC. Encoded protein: CASSSSGALTYEQYF.